These 31 T cell receptor beta chains were sequenced from one sample in a study of cytomegalovirus exposure and HLA in healthy donors. Primers included in the PCR were 60 Vbeta and 13 Jbeta primers. Generated by immunoSEQ multiplex PCR, the TCRdb table keeps only in-frame clones and is missing some. The profile covers 130,000 or so clones, with roughly three quarters appearing a single time and roughly 1% taken by the ten largest. Sequencing was done on a sample of PBMCs. The receptors shown here come from a woman aged 55-69 years in good health and CMV-seronegative.

This chain uses TRBV15 with TRBJ2-7, with 7 bases aligning to TRBD1. This CDR3 has 13 amino acids. Germline lookup yields CDR1 LNHNV and CDR2 YYDKDF (reference sequence). V lost 8 bases, J lost 0 bases, and 4 bases stayed unmatched. The CDR3 sequence: CATEDRASYEQYF. DNA of the CDR3: TGTGCCACCGAAGACAGGGCCTCCTACGAGCAGTACTTC.

The V and J genes are TRBV5-6 and TRBJ1-1, with 7 positions matching TRBD1. Germline-derived CDR1 and CDR2 are SGHDT and YYEEEE. This CDR3 has 16 amino acids. V lost 3 bases, J lost 0 bases, and 8 bases stayed unmatched. CDR3: CASSSKTGALNTEAFF. CDR3 coding DNA: TGTGCCAGCAGCTCAAAAACAGGGGCCTTGAACACTGAAGCTTTCTTT.

This clone was seen only once. The chain couples TRBV27 to TRBJ2-1; no reliable D call. The CDR3 totals 15 residues. Germline V CDR1 and CDR2: MNHEY, SMNVEV (reference sequence). The V end lost 2 bases, the J end lost 0 bases, and 8 bases lay between the germline ends. CDR3 DNA: TGTGCCAGCAGTTTAGGGCATCCCTCCTACAATGAGCAGTTCTTC. Translation: CASSLGHPSYNEQFF.

The chain carries TRBV27 and TRBJ2-7; the match to TRBD2 covers 8 bases. With 3 bases clipped from V and 2 bases from J, the junction kept 6 bases outside the gene matches. The CDR3 totals 15 residues. Per the germline V gene, CDR1 is MNHEY and CDR2 is SMNVEV (reference sequence). CDR3 nucleotide sequence: TGTGCCAGCAGTTTGGCCGGGAGGGTGGCCTACGAGCAGTACTTC. This codes for CASSLAGRVAYEQYF.

The chain uses TRBV11-3 and TRBJ2-3, with 7 bases matching TRBD1. J gave up 3 bases and V 0 bases, and 3 bases lay outside the gene matches. The CDR3 extends over 15 amino acids. Germline CDR1 is SGHNT and CDR2 is YENEEA. The CDR3 protein is CASSLDGTVTDTQYF. DNA for the CDR3: TGTGCCAGCAGCTTAGATGGGACAGTTACAGATACGCAGTATTTT.

V is TRBV5-1 and J is TRBJ2-7; TRBD2 matches 10 bases. Trimming at V came to 1 base and at J to 3 bases, leaving 4 bases not matched to a gene. This CDR3 spans 15 amino acids. Germline V gene lookup returns CDR1 SGHRS and CDR2 YFSETQ. Written as DNA, the CDR3 is TGCGCCAGCAGCTTGACTAGCGGGGCGTACTACGAGCAGTACTTC. This translates into CASSLTSGAYYEQYF.

V and J are TRBV5-1 and TRBJ2-3, with 12 bases identical to TRBD2. V lost 0 bases to trimming and J lost 0 bases; unmatched junction nucleotides: 8. Germline V CDR1 and CDR2: SGHRS, YFSETQ. The CDR3 consists of 19 residues. This CDR3 is CASSLDGLAGRASTDTQYF. The CDR3 DNA sequence: TGCGCCAGCAGCTTGGATGGACTAGCGGGGAGAGCTAGCACAGATACGCAGTATTTT. Full variable domain (rest looked up from reference TRBV5-1 and TRBJ2-3): KAGVTQTPRYLIKTRGQQVTLSCSPISGHRSVSWYQQTPGQGLQFLFEYFSETQRNKGNFPGRFSGRQFSNSRSEMNVSTLELGDSALYLCASSLDGLAGRASTDTQYFGPGTRLTVL.

This clone appeared a few times. The chain couples TRBV25-1 to TRBJ2-7, with D possibly matching TRBD2 (5 bases). CDR3 length: 15 amino acids. Germline CDR1 MGHDK, CDR2 SYGVNS. V was cut by 3 bases and J by 0 bases, with 12 bases left in between. The CDR3 here is CASSDLRENSYEQYF. CDR3 DNA sequence: TGTGCCAGCAGTGATCTAAGGGAGAACTCCTACGAGCAGTACTTC.

This clone was recorded a few times. V usage is TRBV7-2 and J usage is TRBJ2-7, with D maybe TRBD2 (5 bases). The CDR3 sequence is 17 residues long. Between the trimmed V and J ends, which lost 1 base and 9 bases, there was a span of 25 bases. Looked up from germline, CDR1 is SGHTA and CDR2 is FQGNSA. The CDR3 DNA follows: TGTGCCAGCAGCTTAGTGTTAGCGTCAACTAGTACAAGCGGGCAGTACTTC. Its translation: CASSLVLASTSTSGQYF.

This clone was counted a few times. This chain links TRBV27 with TRBJ2-3, with D perhaps matching TRBD2 (5 bases). The CDR3 extends over 15 amino acids. V dropped 0 bases and J dropped 5 bases, with 12 bases sitting between them. Germline V gene data show CDR1 as MNHEY and CDR2 as SMNVEV (reference sequence). The CDR3 spells CASSLSWPEGDTQYF. In DNA form, the CDR3 reads TGTGCCAGCAGTTTATCCTGGCCAGAGGGAGATACGCAGTATTTT.

The V call is TRBV18, the J call TRBJ2-3; D might be TRBD1 (6 bases). Germline V gene sequence: CDR1 KGHSH, CDR2 LQKENI. The CDR3 extends over 19 amino acids. V was cut by 3 bases and J by 0 bases, with 22 bases left in between. CDR3 sequence (DNA): TGTGCCAGCTCACCTCTGAACACAGGGACCCCCACTAGCACAGATACGCAGTATTTT. The encoded protein is CASSPLNTGTPTSTDTQYF.

The gene calls are TRBV2 and TRBJ1-6, with 7 bases that match TRBD1. The CDR3 contains 16 residues. V lost 7 bases, J lost 2 bases, and 8 bases stayed unmatched. Germline V gives CDR1 SNHLY, CDR2 FYNNEI. The CDR3 DNA follows: TGTGCCAGCATGGAGGGGACAGATCCCTATAATTCACCCCTCCACTTT. Encoded protein: CASMEGTDPYNSPLHF.

The chain links TRBV5-1 to TRBJ2-5; 9 bases align to TRBD2. The CDR3 sequence is 15 residues long. The germline gives CDR1 SGHRS, CDR2 YFSETQ. V was pared by 6 bases and J by 2 bases, with 8 bases of the junction left unmatched. The CDR3, as DNA: TGCGCCAGCACGGCGTGGCTAGCGGGACAAGAGACCCAGTACTTC. Amino acids: CASTAWLAGQETQYF.

The chain employs TRBV19 and TRBJ2-7; TRBD1 aligns across 7 bases. V lost 3 bases to trimming and J lost 0 bases; unmatched junction nucleotides: 8. In germline, CDR1 is LNHDA, CDR2 SQIVND (reference sequence). The CDR3 is made up of 16 amino acids. CDR3 bases: TGTGCCAGTAGTATTTTGAGACAGGGAGACTCCTACGAGCAGTACTTC. Translated, it gives CASSILRQGDSYEQYF.

J is TRBJ1-5 and V is TRBV6-1; TRBD1 matches 8 bases. CDR3 length equals 15 residues. Unmatched junction bases numbered 10, after V lost 5 bases and J lost 7 bases. Germline lookup yields CDR1 MNHNS and CDR2 SASEGT. CDR3 amino acids: CASSPGQGLLQPQHF. The CDR3 DNA follows: TGTGCCAGCAGTCCAGGACAGGGTTTGTTGCAGCCCCAGCATTTT.

In its sample, this clone was seen a few times. The CDR3, as DNA: TGTGCCAGCAGCTTAAACCTTTTAGACAGTTCACCCCTCCACTTT. Its translation: CASSLNLLDSSPLHF. V and J are TRBV11-2 and TRBJ1-6, with D tentatively TRBD1 (5 bases). Per the germline V gene, CDR1 is SGHAT and CDR2 is FQNNGV. V gave up 2 bases and J gave up 9 bases, with 14 bases separating them. The CDR3 covers 15 residues.

The table lists this clone with a few counts. The chain combines TRBV11-3 with TRBJ2-5; D possibly corresponds to TRBD2 (6 bases). Germline loops: CDR1 SGHNT, CDR2 YENEEA. There are 13 residues in the CDR3. The V and J ends lost 1 base and 8 bases respectively, with 11 bases between them. The CDR3 DNA follows: TGTGCCAGCAGCTTAGCCCTGGGGGGAACCCAGTACTTC. It yields the protein CASSLALGGTQYF.

The table lists this clone with a few counts. The CDR3 region has the DNA TGTGCCAGCAGCCAACCCGGGACAGTCTACGAGCAGTACTTC. Its protein is CASSQPGTVYEQYF. The rearrangement joins TRBV4-2 to TRBJ2-7, with TRBD1 matching 7 bases. Trimming removed 2 bases from V and 3 bases from J; junction bases left unmatched: 4. CDR3 size: 14 residues. The V gene's germline CDR1 is LGHNA and CDR2 YNFKEQ.

The gene calls are TRBV30 and TRBJ1-2; perhaps TRBD1 as D (5 bases). The length of the CDR3 is 16 residues. Trimming shortened V by 0 bases and J by 5 bases, and 19 bases separated the two germline ends. CDR1 is GTSNPN and CDR2 is SVGIG in the germline V gene (reference sequence). In nucleotides, the CDR3 is TGTGCCTGGAGTGTAAGCGCGTCAAGGGGCCCTTATGGCTACACCTTC. Amino acids: CAWSVSASRGPYGYTF.

The V gene is TRBV23-1, the J gene TRBJ1-4; TRBD1 matches at 7 bases. TRBV23-1 is assigned to the ORF class and has an uncertain function. J was trimmed by 7 bases and V by 6 bases; bases with no gene match: 14. The CDR3 has 16 amino acids. In DNA form, the CDR3 reads TGCGCCAGCAGAGCTGGGGCGACAGGGCGGAGTGAAAAACTGTTTTTT. Encoded protein: CASRAGATGRSEKLFF.

The chain joins TRBV18 to TRBJ2-3; D is possibly TRBD1 (6 bases). Trimming cost V 4 bases and J 0 bases, with 17 bases left between them. This CDR3 spans 17 amino acids. Germline CDR1 KGHSH, CDR2 LQKENI. CDR3 in DNA: TGTGCCAGCTCACTCCGACAGGAGAAATCTAGCACAGATACGCAGTATTTT. Translation gives CASSLRQEKSSTDTQYF.

The chain combines TRBV5-4 with TRBJ2-1; D possibly corresponds to TRBD1 (6 bases). The V end was cut by 3 bases, the J end by 0 bases, with 19 bases between. Per germline, CDR1 SGHNT and CDR2 YYREEE (reference sequence). The CDR3 is 18 amino acids. In nucleotides, the CDR3 is TGTGCCAGCAGCTCAACCGGGACACAACGAAGCTCCTACAATGAGCAGTTCTTC. Translating it yields CASSSTGTQRSSYNEQFF.

The chain has TRBV7-6 and TRBJ2-1, with a possible D match to TRBD1 (6 bases). CDR1 is SGHVS and CDR2 is FNYEAQ in the germline V gene. The CDR3 is made up of 14 amino acids. Trimming stripped 4 bases from V and 4 bases from J, with 11 bases between. The CDR3 sequence: CASSYQGPYNEQFF. The CDR3 DNA reads TGTGCCAGCAGCTATCAGGGGCCTTACAATGAGCAGTTCTTC.

The chain recombines TRBV9 with TRBJ2-1; 8 bases are shared with TRBD1. Per the germline V gene, CDR1 is SGDLS and CDR2 is YYNGEE. Trimming at V came to 5 bases and at J to 10 bases, leaving 23 bases not matched to a gene. This CDR3 spans 18 amino acids. The CDR3 DNA sequence: TGTGCCAGCAGTCGAATGCCGGGACAGGCCCAAAGAGGTCTCGAGCAGTTCTTC. Its translation: CASSRMPGQAQRGLEQFF.

J is TRBJ2-3 and V is TRBV19; a weak D match, TRBD2 (5 bases). The CDR3 consists of 14 residues. Germline lookup yields CDR1 LNHDA and CDR2 SQIVND (reference sequence). The V end was cut by 10 bases, the J end by 4 bases, with 18 bases between. The CDR3 is CATRGYLRSDTQYF. In DNA form, the CDR3 reads TGTGCCACCCGGGGTTATCTCCGCTCAGATACGCAGTATTTT.

The V call is TRBV10-3, the J call TRBJ1-2; 7 bases match TRBD1. The trim removed 0 bases at V and 4 bases at J, leaving 14 bases unmatched. This CDR3 region has 18 residues. Germline V CDR1 and CDR2: ENHRY, SYGVKD. In nucleotides, the CDR3 is TGTGCCATCAGTGAGTCGTTAGGGGGCCCCAACAGGAGCTATGGCTACACCTTC. Residues: CAISESLGGPNRSYGYTF.

The chain is built from TRBV6-4 and TRBJ1-1; D remains ambiguous. The CDR3 loop spans 13 amino acids. Trimming removed 2 bases at V and 0 bases at J, with 4 bases between. CDR1 MRHNA and CDR2 SNTAGT come from the germline V gene. In DNA, the CDR3 is TGTGCCAGCAGTGACAACATGAACACTGAAGCTTTCTTT. Translating gives CASSDNMNTEAFF.

This chain joins TRBV19 and TRBJ2-2; D unresolved. This CDR3 comprises 14 residues. Trimming shortened V by 2 bases and J by 0 bases, and 4 bases separated the two germline ends. Germline CDR1 reads LNHDA; CDR2 reads SQIVND (reference sequence). The CDR3 loop reads CASSIYSNTGELFF. For the CDR3, the DNA is TGTGCCAGTAGTATATACTCGAACACCGGGGAGCTGTTTTTT.

The V call is TRBV19, the J call TRBJ1-2; TRBD1 is a possible D gene (5 bases). V was clipped by 3 bases and J by 5 bases, with 16 bases between them. The CDR3 has 15 amino acids. Germline lookup yields CDR1 LNHDA and CDR2 SQIVND (reference sequence). CDR3 region: CASSIGSRVYYGYTF. CDR3 DNA sequence: TGTGCCAGTAGTATTGGATCCAGGGTTTATTATGGCTACACCTTC.

The chain joins TRBV18 to TRBJ2-5; D possibly corresponds to TRBD1 (6 bases). The ends were cut back, 6 bases at V and 5 bases at J, with 7 bases in the middle. CDR1 is KGHSH and CDR2 is LQKENI in the germline V gene. The CDR3 contains 11 residues. The CDR3 nucleotides read TGTGCCAGCTCCGACAGGGAGACCCAGTACTTC. Encoded protein: CASSDRETQYF.

This clone occurred a few times. This sequence joins TRBV29-1 and TRBJ2-2, with TRBD2 as a possible D gene (5 bases). This CDR3 region has 12 residues. CDR1 and CDR2 (germline): SQVTM, ANQGSEA. The germline V and J ends were trimmed by 7 bases and 0 bases, with 6 bases remaining between them. DNA of the CDR3: TGCAGCGGGGGAGCGAACACCGGGGAGCTGTTTTTT. Protein product: CSGGANTGELFF.